This note documents a single T cell receptor beta chain sequence. This sample was included in a study of blood T cell repertoires in COVID-19. Background on the study: Samples came from the United States, Italy and Spain, spanning acute and convalescent COVID-19.

Using immunoSEQ multiplex PCR, the repertoire was profiled, and TCRdb retains in-frame clones only, with some absent. This table holds tens of thousands of clones, approximately 70% found once. Deletions cut 0 bases from V and 1 base from J, with 6 bases between. Germline CDR1 and CDR2: KGHSH and LQKENI. The CDR3 length is 15 residues. This clonotype originated in a woman in her 70s with acute or convalescent COVID-19. Sample: peripheral blood. The V call is TRBV18, the J call TRBJ1-4; no clear D gene. CDR3 in amino acids: CASSPPGRTNEKLFF. The CDR3 DNA reads as TGTGCCAGCTCACCACCGGGCCGAACTAATGAAAAACTGTTTTTT.